Here is one T cell receptor (beta chain) with its context. With 4 bases removed from V and 7 bases from J, the gap between germline ends came to 13 bases. This CDR3 contains 13 residues. Germline-derived CDR1 and CDR2 are MGHRA and YSYEKL. A second 7 to 11 cycle PCR used barcoded and J-beta primers. Every cDNA was tagged by a template-switch adaptor with 12 random nucleotides. A minimum of 2.5 million CDR3-containing paired-end reads was obtained for each sample. MiXCR, applied by TCRdb to the 5' RACE reads, yields one record per CDR3 protein. Among some 1,800,000 distinct CDR3 sequences listed, around 40% were seen once. The source of the sample is a study of blood T cells in healthy people across ages.

The source material was blood. V and J are TRBV4-1 and TRBJ1-1; tentative D call: TRBD1 (5 bases). The TCR comes from a human donor in good health. The CDR3 loop is CASSRVNRGEAFF. The CDR3 coding sequence is TGCGCCAGCAGCCGAGTGAATAGGGGTGAAGCTTTCTTT.